A single sample gave rise to the 7 T cell receptor beta chains below, sequenced in a study of post-analysis software for immune sequencing data. Study conclusions and caveats: Elevated frequency relative to controls characterized 4 or 5 TRBV segments in patients, TRBV5-6, TRBV5-1 and TRBV20-1 among them.

Presence of unique molecular identifiers characterized the TCR beta cDNA libraries. Via MiXCR, TCRdb re-called the PCR reads, giving one row per CDR3 protein. This sample yields fewer than 550,000 distinct CDR3 sequences, of which roughly 34% are seen a single time; under 7% belongs to the top ten. Their antigens remain unidentified. The material sequenced was blood. The receptor source for this set is a girl aged 2-17 years with multiple sclerosis.

The gene calls are TRBV4-1 and TRBJ1-5, with a possible D match to TRBD1 (5 bases). The germline V gene has CDR1 MGHRA and CDR2 YSYEKL. Trimming removed 0 bases from V and 9 bases from J, with 15 bases in between. This CDR3 has 15 residues. Here the CDR3 reads CASSQEQQATRPQHF. The CDR3, as DNA: TGCGCCAGCAGCCAAGAACAACAGGCGACAAGGCCCCAGCATTTT.

CDR3 residues: CASSKDGTGDQPQHF. The CDR3 nucleotides read TGTGCCAGCAGCAAAGATGGGACAGGCGATCAGCCCCAGCATTTT. V usage is TRBV21-1 and J usage is TRBJ1-5; no DNA check was done on the table's D call, TRBD1. TRBV21-1 is reported as a pseudogene. The CDR3 extends over 15 amino acids.

Details on this clonotype: Sequence at one end of the junction differs from germline and may be a read error. The chain carries TRBV6-1 and TRBJ2-5; no clear D gene. CDR1 and CDR2 (germline): MNHNS, SASEGT. This CDR3 is built from 14 residues. CDR3 loop: CASGKSGPQETRYF. CDR3 bases: TGTGCCAGCGGGAAGTCCGGGCCACAAGAGACCCGGTACTTC.

This sequence joins TRBV27 and TRBJ2-1, with 10 bases that match TRBD2. V shed 2 bases, J shed 0 bases, and the junction held 7 bases outside the gene matches. Germline V gene lookup returns CDR1 MNHEY and CDR2 SMNVEV (reference sequence). This CDR3 region has 18 residues. Written as DNA, the CDR3 is TGTGCCAGCAGTTTAACGAGGAGCGGGGGGGCCTCCTACAATGAGCAGTTCTTC. Translation: CASSLTRSGGASYNEQFF.

In this sample, this clonotype turned up a few times. The gene calls are TRBV12-3 or TRBV12-4 and TRBJ2-1, with 9 bases aligning to TRBD1. Trimming cost V 5 bases and J 4 bases; bases outside gene matches: 6. The CDR3 has 15 residues. The CDR3 region is CASSPRDRVYNEQFF. Written as DNA, the CDR3 is TGTGCCAGCAGTCCCCGGGACAGGGTTTACAATGAGCAGTTCTTC.

The V call is TRBV5-1, the J call TRBJ2-3; D gene unclear. Germline-derived CDR1 and CDR2 are SGHRS and YFSETQ. Trimming took 1 base from V and 2 from J, leaving 20 bases between them. The CDR3 runs to 18 residues. CDR3 DNA sequence: TGCGCCAGCAGCTTGATGGAGCGTCTGGCCAGCCCCACAGATACGCAGTATTTT. Translated: CASSLMERLASPTDTQYF.

This clonotype showed up many times. The rearrangement links TRBV3-1 to TRBJ2-7; D is possibly TRBD1 (6 bases). V shed 2 bases and J shed 7 bases, with 12 bases lying between them. The CDR3 covers 13 residues. The germline V gene encodes CDR1 LGHDT and CDR2 YNNKEL (reference sequence). CDR3 DNA: TGTGCCAGCAGCCAACTTACAGGGAAAGAGCAGTACTTC. It specifies CASSQLTGKEQYF.